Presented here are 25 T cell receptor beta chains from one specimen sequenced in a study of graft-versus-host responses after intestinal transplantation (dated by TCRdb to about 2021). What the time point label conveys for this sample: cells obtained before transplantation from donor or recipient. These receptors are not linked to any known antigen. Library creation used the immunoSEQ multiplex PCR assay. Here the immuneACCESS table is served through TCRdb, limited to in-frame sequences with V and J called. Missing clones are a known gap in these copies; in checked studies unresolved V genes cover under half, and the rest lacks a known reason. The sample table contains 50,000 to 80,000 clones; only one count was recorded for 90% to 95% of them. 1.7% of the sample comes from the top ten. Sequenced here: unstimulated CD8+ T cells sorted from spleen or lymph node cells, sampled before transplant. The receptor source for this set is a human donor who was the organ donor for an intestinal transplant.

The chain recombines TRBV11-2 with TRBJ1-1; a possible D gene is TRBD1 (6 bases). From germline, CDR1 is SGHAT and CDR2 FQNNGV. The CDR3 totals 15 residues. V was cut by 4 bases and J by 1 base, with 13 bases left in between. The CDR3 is CASSYTGWGNTEAFF. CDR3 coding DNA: TGTGCCAGCAGCTACACAGGGTGGGGGAACACTGAAGCTTTCTTT.

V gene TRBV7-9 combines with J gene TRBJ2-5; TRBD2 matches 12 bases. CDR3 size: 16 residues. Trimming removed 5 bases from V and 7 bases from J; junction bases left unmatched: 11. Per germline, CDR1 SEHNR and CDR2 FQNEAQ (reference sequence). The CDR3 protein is CASSPRTSGDGGTQYF. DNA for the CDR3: TGTGCCAGCAGCCCGCGGACTAGCGGGGACGGTGGGACCCAGTACTTC.

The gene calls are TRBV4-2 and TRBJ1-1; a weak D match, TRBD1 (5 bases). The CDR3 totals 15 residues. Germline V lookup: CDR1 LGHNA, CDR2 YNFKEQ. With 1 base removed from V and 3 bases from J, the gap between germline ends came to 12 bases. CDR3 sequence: CASSQVQTAYTEAFF. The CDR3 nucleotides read TGTGCCAGCAGCCAAGTCCAGACAGCCTACACTGAAGCTTTCTTT.

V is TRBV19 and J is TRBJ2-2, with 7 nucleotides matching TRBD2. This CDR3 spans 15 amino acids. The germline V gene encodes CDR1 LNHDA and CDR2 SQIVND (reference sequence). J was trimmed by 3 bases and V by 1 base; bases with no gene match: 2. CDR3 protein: CASSIAGLDTGELFF. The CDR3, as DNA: TGTGCCAGTAGTATAGCTGGACTAGACACCGGGGAGCTGTTTTTT.

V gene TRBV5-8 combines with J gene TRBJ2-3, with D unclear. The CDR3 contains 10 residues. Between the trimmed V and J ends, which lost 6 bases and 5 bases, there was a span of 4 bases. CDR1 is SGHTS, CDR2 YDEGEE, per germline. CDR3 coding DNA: TGTGCCAGCACCAAAGATACGCAGTATTTT. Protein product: CASTKDTQYF.

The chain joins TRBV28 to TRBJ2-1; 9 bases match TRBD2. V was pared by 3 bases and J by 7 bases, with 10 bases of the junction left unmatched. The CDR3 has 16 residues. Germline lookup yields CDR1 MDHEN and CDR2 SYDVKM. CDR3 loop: CASSFIRPSGTNEQFF. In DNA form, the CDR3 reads TGTGCCAGCAGTTTTATCCGTCCTAGCGGGACTAATGAGCAGTTCTTC.

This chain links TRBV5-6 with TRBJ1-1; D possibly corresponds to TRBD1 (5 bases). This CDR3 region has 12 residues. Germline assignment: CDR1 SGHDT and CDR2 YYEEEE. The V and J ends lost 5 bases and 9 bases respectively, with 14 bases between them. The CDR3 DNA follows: TGTGCCAGCAGACTCGGACGGGGGAAAGCTTTCTTT. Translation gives CASRLGRGKAFF.

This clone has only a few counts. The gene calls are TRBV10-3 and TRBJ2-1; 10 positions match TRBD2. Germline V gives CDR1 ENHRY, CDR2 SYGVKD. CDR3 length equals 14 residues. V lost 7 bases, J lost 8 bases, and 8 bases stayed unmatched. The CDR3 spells CAIKREGLVDEQFF. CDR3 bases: TGTGCCATCAAGCGGGAGGGGTTGGTCGATGAGCAGTTCTTC.

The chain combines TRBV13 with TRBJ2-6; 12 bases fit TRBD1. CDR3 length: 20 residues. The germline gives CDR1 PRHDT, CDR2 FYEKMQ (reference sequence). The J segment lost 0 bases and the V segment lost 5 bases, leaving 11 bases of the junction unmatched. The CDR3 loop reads CASSPARRDRGHSGANVLTF. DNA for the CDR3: TGTGCCAGCAGCCCCGCCCGACGGGACAGGGGGCACTCTGGGGCCAACGTCCTGACTTTC. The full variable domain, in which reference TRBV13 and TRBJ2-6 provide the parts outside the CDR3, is AAGVIQSPRHLIKEKRETATLKCYPIPRHDTVYWYQQGPGQDPQFLISFYEKMQSDKGSIPDRFSAQQFSDYHSELNMSSLELGDSALYFCASSPARRDRGHSGANVLTFGAGSRLTVL.

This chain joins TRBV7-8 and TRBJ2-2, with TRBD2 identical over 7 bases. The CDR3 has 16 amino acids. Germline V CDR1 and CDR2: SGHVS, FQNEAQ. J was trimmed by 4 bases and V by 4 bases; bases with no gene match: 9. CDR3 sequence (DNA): TGTGCCAGCAGCTCTGAGCGGGAATCTTTCACCGGGGAGCTGTTTTTT. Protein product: CASSSERESFTGELFF. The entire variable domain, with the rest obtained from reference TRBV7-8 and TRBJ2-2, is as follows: GAGVSQSPRYKVAKRGQDVALRCDPISGHVSLFWYQQALGQGPEFLTYFQNEAQLDKSGLPSDRFFAERPEGSVSTLKIQRTQQEDSAVYLCASSSERESFTGELFFGEGSRLTVL.

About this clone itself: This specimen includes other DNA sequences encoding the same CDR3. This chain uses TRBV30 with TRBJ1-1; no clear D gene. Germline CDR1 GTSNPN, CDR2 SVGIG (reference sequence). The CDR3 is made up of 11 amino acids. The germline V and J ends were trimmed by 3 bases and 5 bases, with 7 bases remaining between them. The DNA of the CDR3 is TGTGCCTGGAGGGGAGGGACTGAAGCTTTCTTT. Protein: CAWRGGTEAFF.

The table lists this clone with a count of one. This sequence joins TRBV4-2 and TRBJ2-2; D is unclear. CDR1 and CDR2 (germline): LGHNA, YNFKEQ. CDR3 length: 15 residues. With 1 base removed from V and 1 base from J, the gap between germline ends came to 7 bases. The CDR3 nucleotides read TGTGCCAGCAGCCAAGTATACGGGAACACCGGGGAGCTGTTTTTT. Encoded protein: CASSQVYGNTGELFF.

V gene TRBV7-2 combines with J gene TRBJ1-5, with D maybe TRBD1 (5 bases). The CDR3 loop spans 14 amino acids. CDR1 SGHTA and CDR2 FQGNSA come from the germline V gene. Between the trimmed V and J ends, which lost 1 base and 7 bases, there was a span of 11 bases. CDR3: CASSLVLGPQPQHF. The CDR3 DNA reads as TGTGCCAGCAGCTTAGTCTTGGGGCCACAGCCCCAGCATTTT.

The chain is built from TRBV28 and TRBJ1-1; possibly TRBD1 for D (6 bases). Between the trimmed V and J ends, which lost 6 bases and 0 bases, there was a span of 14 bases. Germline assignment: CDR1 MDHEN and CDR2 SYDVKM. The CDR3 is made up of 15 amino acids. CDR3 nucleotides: TGTGCCAGCAGGGAGGACAGCCCTTTGAACACTGAAGCTTTCTTT. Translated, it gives CASREDSPLNTEAFF.

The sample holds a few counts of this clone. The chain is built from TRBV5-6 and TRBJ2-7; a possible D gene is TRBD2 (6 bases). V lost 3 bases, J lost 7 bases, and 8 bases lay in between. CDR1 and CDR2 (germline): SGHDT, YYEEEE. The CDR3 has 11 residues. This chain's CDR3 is CASSWAGEQYF. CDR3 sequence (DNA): TGTGCCAGCAGCTGGGCGGGGGAGCAGTACTTC.

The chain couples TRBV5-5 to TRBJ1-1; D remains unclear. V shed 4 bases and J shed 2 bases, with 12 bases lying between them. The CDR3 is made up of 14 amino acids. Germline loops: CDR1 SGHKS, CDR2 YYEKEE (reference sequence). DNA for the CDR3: TGTGCCAGCAGCCAAGCGTATGGAAACACTGAAGCTTTCTTT. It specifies CASSQAYGNTEAFF. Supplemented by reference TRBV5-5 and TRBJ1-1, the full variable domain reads DAGVTQSPTHLIKTRGQQVTLRCSPISGHKSVSWYQQVLGQGPQFIFQYYEKEERGRGNFPDRFSARQFPNYSSELNVNALLLGDSALYLCASSQAYGNTEAFFGQGTRLTVV.

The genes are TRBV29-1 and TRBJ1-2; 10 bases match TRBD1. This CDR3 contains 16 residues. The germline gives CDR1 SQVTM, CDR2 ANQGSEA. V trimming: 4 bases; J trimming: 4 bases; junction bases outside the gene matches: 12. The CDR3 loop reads CSVGAGDRGLSYGYTF. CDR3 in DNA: TGCAGCGTTGGGGCAGGCGACAGGGGGCTAAGCTATGGCTACACCTTC.

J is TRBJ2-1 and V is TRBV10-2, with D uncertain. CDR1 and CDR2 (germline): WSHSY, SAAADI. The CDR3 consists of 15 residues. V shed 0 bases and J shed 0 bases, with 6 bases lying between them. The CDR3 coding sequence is TGCGCCAGCAGTGAGTCGTGGAGCTCCTACAATGAGCAGTTCTTC. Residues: CASSESWSSYNEQFF.

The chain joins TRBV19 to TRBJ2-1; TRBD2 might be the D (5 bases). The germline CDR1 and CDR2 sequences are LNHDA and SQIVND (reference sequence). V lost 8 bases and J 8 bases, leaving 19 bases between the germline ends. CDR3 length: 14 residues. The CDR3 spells CASGGGSPGYEQFF. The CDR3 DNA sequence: TGTGCCAGTGGAGGCGGCAGCCCCGGTTATGAGCAGTTCTTC.

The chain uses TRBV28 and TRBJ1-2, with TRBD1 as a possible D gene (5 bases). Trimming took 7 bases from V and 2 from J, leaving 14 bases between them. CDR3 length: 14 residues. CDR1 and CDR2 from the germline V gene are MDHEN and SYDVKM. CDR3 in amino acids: CASTPSDMNYGYTF. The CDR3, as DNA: TGTGCCAGCACACCATCGGACATGAACTATGGCTACACCTTC.

For the CDR3, the DNA is TGTGCCACCTTGGGGCAGGGGTACTATGGCTACACCTTC. Protein sequence: CATLGQGYYGYTF. The chain carries TRBV28 and TRBJ1-2; possible D gene TRBD1, 6 bases. Trimming removed 10 bases from V and 3 bases from J, with 15 bases in between. CDR1 is MDHEN, CDR2 SYDVKM, per germline. CDR3 length: 13 residues.

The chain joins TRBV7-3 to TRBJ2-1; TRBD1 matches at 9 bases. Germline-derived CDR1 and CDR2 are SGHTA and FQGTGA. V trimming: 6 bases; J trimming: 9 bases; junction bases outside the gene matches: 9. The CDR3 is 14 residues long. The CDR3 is CASRPTTGGGEQFF. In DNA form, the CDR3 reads TGTGCCAGCAGACCTACTACAGGGGGCGGTGAGCAGTTCTTC.

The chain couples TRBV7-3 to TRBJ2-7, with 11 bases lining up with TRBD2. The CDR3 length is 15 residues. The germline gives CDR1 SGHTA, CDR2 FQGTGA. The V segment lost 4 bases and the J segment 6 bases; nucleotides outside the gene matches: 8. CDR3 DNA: TGTGCCAGCAGCTCGGGACTAGCGGTCGCGGGCGAGCAGTACTTC. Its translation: CASSSGLAVAGEQYF.

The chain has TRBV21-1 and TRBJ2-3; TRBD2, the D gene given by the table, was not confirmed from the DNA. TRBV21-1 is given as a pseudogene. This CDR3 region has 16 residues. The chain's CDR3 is CASSSLILARTDTQYF. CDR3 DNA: TGTGCCAGCAGCTCCCTTATCCTAGCGCGCACAGATACGCAGTATTTT.

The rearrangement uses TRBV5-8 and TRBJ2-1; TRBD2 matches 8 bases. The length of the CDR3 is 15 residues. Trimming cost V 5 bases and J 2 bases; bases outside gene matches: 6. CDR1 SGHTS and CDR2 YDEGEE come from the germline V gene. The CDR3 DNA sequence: TGTGCCAGCAGTTATTTCGGGGGGGCCTACAATGAGCAGTTCTTC. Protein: CASSYFGGAYNEQFF.